The rows below give T cell receptor beta chains drawn from one sample of a study of blood T cell repertoires in COVID-19. Sequencing used immunoSEQ multiplex PCR; TCRdb keeps in-frame clones, though not all of them. This sample carries about 160,000 clones, around four fifths of them seen once, and the ten largest clones take around 7.6%. Sequenced input: peripheral blood. The receptors shown here come from a man aged 35-49 years who had recovered from COVID-19. The CDR3 runs from the conserved cysteine through the conserved F or W. D genes are given only for firm matches. A row's size may be missing; if present it is once, few, many or a size class.

D gene,J gene,V gene,clone size,CDR3 protein,CDR3 DNA
TRBD1,TRBJ2-1,TRBV19,-,CASSKGGDRVNNEQFF,TGTGCCAGTAGTAAGGGAGGGGACAGGGTTAACAATGAGCAGTTCTTC
-,TRBJ2-3,TRBV28,-,CASSLELGSTDTQYF,TGTGCCAGCAGTTTAGAGCTTGGTTCCACAGATACGCAGTATTTT
-,TRBJ1-2,TRBV3-1/TRBV3-2,-,CASSRTQGNGYTF,TGTGCCAGCAGCCGGACCCAGGGGAATGGCTACACCTTC
TRBD1,TRBJ1-1,TRBV5-6,-,CASSLVVTGEGVNTEAFF,TGTGCCAGCAGCTTGGTGGTGACAGGGGAGGGAGTGAACACTGAAGCTTTCTTT
-,TRBJ1-2,TRBV3-1/TRBV3-2,-,CASSQGGARYGYTF,TGTGCCAGCAGCCAAGGGGGCGCACGGTATGGCTACACCTTC
TRBD1,TRBJ2-7,TRBV5-1,-,CASSWDSSPYEQYF,TGCGCCAGCAGCTGGGACAGTAGTCCTTACGAGCAGTACTTC
TRBD1,TRBJ2-3,TRBV7-9,-,CASSLLFGTGSDTQYF,TGTGCCAGCAGCTTATTATTTGGGACAGGCTCAGATACGCAGTATTTT
-,TRBJ1-5,TRBV24-1,-,CATSDPPGDDSNQPQHF,TGTGCCACCAGTGATCCGCCCGGGGATGATAGCAATCAGCCCCAGCATTTT
-,TRBJ1-1,TRBV3-1/TRBV3-2,-,CASSQVSFADNQAFF,TGTGCCAGCAGCCAAGTCTCCTTCGCGGACAACCAAGCTTTCTTT
TRBD1,TRBJ2-5,TRBV2,-,CASSLDRVRETQYF,TGTGCCAGCAGTCTCGACAGGGTCAGAGAGACCCAGTACTTC
-,TRBJ2-7,TRBV27,-,CASSLSPTTSYEQYF,TGTGCCAGCAGCCTCTCCCCTACTACCTCCTACGAGCAGTACTTC
-,TRBJ2-7,TRBV7-2,-,CASSSGSWNEQYF,TGTGCCAGCAGCTCAGGGTCCTGGAACGAGCAGTACTTC
TRBD1,TRBJ2-7,TRBV7-9,-,CASSRQGSSYEQYF,TGTGCCAGCAGCAGACAGGGGTCGTCCTACGAGCAGTACTTC
TRBD1,TRBJ1-4,TRBV19,-,CASSIDPEDRTKKLFF,TGTGCCAGTAGTATAGATCCGGAGGACAGGACAAAAAAACTGTTTTTT
-,TRBJ1-4,TRBV18,-,CASSPALPRVTNEKLFF,TGTGCCAGCTCACCTGCACTCCCGAGGGTCACTAATGAAAAACTGTTTTTT
TRBD1,TRBJ1-6,TRBV6-6,-,CASSLPPGQYNSPLHF,TGTGCCAGCAGTCTCCCCCCGGGACAGTATAATTCACCCCTCCACTTT
-,TRBJ2-7,TRBV4-1,once,CASSEGPGYEQYF,TGCGCCAGCAGCGAAGGGCCAGGCTACGAGCAGTACTTC
TRBD2,TRBJ2-7,TRBV6-5,-,CASSYREGSGYEQYF,TGTGCCAGCAGTTACAGGGAGGGAAGCGGCTACGAGCAGTACTTC
-,TRBJ2-1,TRBV7-8,-,CASSLGRVNEQFF,TGTGCCAGCAGCTTGGGCAGAGTGAATGAGCAGTTCTTC
-,TRBJ1-2,TRBV6-2/TRBV6-3,-,CASSYTQGYGYTF,TGTGCCAGCAGTTACACCCAGGGCTATGGCTACACCTTC
-,TRBJ2-7,TRBV7-2,-,CASRNTPGILSYEQYF,TGTGCCAGCAGGAATACCCCCGGGATCCTCTCCTACGAGCAGTACTTC
-,TRBJ2-2,TRBV19,-,CASSLNPGGRTGELFF,TGTGCCAGTAGTCTCAATCCCGGGGGGCGGACCGGGGAGCTGTTTTTT
TRBD1,TRBJ1-6,TRBV25-1,-,CASSEDRLNSPLHF,TGTGCCAGCAGTGAGGACAGGCTGAATTCACCCCTCCACTTT
-,TRBJ2-1,TRBV12-5,-,CASGAGNNEQFF,TGTGCTAGTGGGGCAGGGAACAATGAGCAGTTCTTC
-,TRBJ1-4,TRBV5-1,few,CASSSGTRSEKLFF,TGCGCCAGCAGCTCCGGGACAAGGTCTGAAAAACTGTTTTTT
-,TRBJ1-6,TRBV28,-,CASSLSSSPLHF,TGTGCCAGCAGTTTAAGCTCTTCACCCCTCCACTTT
-,TRBJ2-1,TRBV9,few,CASSVAAGREDEQFF,TGTGCCAGCAGCGTAGCGGCAGGCAGGGAGGATGAGCAGTTCTTC
TRBD1,TRBJ2-3,TRBV11-3,-,CASSLRQGIVTDTQYF,TGTGCCAGCAGCCTCAGACAGGGTATCGTCACAGATACGCAGTATTTT
TRBD1,TRBJ2-7,TRBV4-2,-,CASSQDLGTGVYEQYF,TGTGCCAGCAGCCAAGACCTCGGGACAGGGGTTTACGAGCAGTACTTC
TRBD2,TRBJ2-2,TRBV19,-,CASSIPSGRAGTGELFF,TGTGCCAGTAGTATTCCTAGCGGGAGGGCTGGCACCGGGGAGCTGTTTTTT
TRBD2,TRBJ2-5,TRBV30,-,CAWNGGTKQETQYF,TGTGCCTGGAACGGGGGGACCAAACAAGAGACCCAGTACTTC
-,TRBJ2-7,TRBV11-2,once,CASRNRTESYEQYF,TGTGCCAGCAGAAACCGGACAGAGTCCTACGAGCAGTACTTC
-,TRBJ2-1,TRBV5-1,-,CASSLEGDQQFF,TGCGCCAGCAGCTTGGAGGGGGACCAGCAGTTCTTC
-,TRBJ2-5,TRBV25-1,-,CASSEYGGQWETQYF,TGTGCCAGCAGTGAATACGGGGGGCAGTGGGAGACCCAGTACTTC
-,TRBJ2-7,TRBV9,-,CASSVEGLSYEQYF,TGTGCCAGCAGCGTAGAGGGGCTCTCCTACGAGCAGTACTTC
TRBD2,TRBJ2-1,TRBV29-1,-,CSVVGLAGAAQFF,TGCAGCGTTGTTGGACTAGCGGGAGCCGCGCAGTTCTTC
TRBD2,TRBJ2-1,TRBV9,few,CASSVDSSGGTNEQFF,TGTGCCAGCAGCGTAGATAGTAGCGGGGGAACCAATGAGCAGTTCTTC
TRBD1,TRBJ2-5,TRBV2,-,CASSRGRETQYF,TGTGCCAGCAGCAGGGGGCGGGAGACCCAGTACTTC
TRBD1,TRBJ2-7,TRBV10-3,-,CAINTDRDLKQYF,TGTGCCATCAATACTGACAGGGACCTCAAGCAGTACTTC
TRBD1,TRBJ1-4,TRBV19,-,CASYRGTASTNEKLFF,TGTGCCAGCTACCGAGGGACAGCCTCAACTAATGAAAAACTGTTTTTT
-,TRBJ1-3,TRBV7-9,-,CASSLYSSGNTIYF,TGTGCCAGCAGCTTATACAGCTCTGGAAACACCATATATTTT
TRBD2,TRBJ2-7,TRBV3-1/TRBV3-2,-,CASSPGTSGFFYEQYF,TGTGCCAGCAGCCCGGGGACTAGCGGGTTTTTCTACGAGCAGTACTTC
-,TRBJ2-2,TRBV7-2,-,CASSSQIGVNTGELFF,TGTGCCAGCAGCTCCCAGATAGGGGTGAACACCGGGGAGCTGTTTTTT
-,TRBJ2-1,TRBV7-9,-,CASSFPYSPVNNEQFF,TGTGCCAGCAGCTTCCCCTACAGCCCAGTAAACAATGAGCAGTTCTTC
TRBD2,TRBJ2-5,TRBV27,-,CASRPAASWGGETQYF,TGTGCCAGCCGCCCCGCTGCCTCCTGGGGGGGAGAGACCCAGTACTTC
-,TRBJ1-3,TRBV30,-,CAWSVRRAGNTIYF,TGTGCCTGGAGTGTACGGAGGGCCGGAAACACCATATATTTT
-,TRBJ2-3,TRBV7-9,-,CASSAWTGTDTQYF,TGTGCCAGCAGCGCATGGACAGGCACAGATACGCAGTATTTT
-,TRBJ2-4,TRBV6-2/TRBV6-3,-,CASSYDSRWVAKNIQYF,TGTGCCAGCAGTTACGACTCACGTTGGGTTGCCAAAAACATTCAGTACTTC
-,TRBJ2-7,TRBV11-2,-,CASSEASSYEQYF,TGTGCCAGCAGCGAGGCATCCTCCTACGAGCAGTACTTC
TRBD1,TRBJ2-7,TRBV6-2/TRBV6-3,-,CASSFGQGVYEQYF,TGTGCCAGCAGTTTTGGGCAGGGGGTCTACGAGCAGTACTTC
TRBD1,TRBJ2-7,TRBV10-3,-,CAIRQGAGEQYF,TGTGCCATCAGACAGGGGGCAGGTGAGCAGTACTTC
-,TRBJ2-5,TRBV4-2,-,CASSEGGQETQYF,TGTGCCAGCAGCGAGGGGGGGCAAGAGACCCAGTACTTC